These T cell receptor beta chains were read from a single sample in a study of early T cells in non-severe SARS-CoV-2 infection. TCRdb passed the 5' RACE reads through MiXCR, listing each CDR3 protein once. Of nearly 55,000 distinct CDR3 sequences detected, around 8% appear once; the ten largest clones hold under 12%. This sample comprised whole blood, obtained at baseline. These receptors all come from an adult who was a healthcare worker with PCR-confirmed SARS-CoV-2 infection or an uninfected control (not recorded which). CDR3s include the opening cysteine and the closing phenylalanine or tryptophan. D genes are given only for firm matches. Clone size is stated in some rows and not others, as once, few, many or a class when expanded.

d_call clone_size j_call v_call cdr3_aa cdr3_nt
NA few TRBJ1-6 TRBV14 CASSPAGSLNSPLHF TGTGCCAGCAGCCCAGCCGGGAGCCTTAATTCACCCCTCCACTTT
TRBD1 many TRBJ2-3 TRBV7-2 CASSRGQGATDTQYF TGTGCCAGCAGTAGGGGGCAGGGGGCTACAGATACGCAGTATTTT
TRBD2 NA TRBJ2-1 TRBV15 CATSPRGTSGSHEQFF TGTGCCACCAGCCCCCGGGGGACTAGCGGGAGCCATGAGCAGTTCTTC
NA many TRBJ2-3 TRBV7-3 CASSSADGKLSTDTQYF TGTGCCAGCAGCTCCGCTGACGGAAAACTTAGCACAGATACGCAGTATTTT
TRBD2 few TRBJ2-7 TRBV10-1 CASSVRPAGNSYEQYF TGCGCCAGCAGTGTAAGGCCAGCGGGAAACTCCTACGAGCAGTACTTC
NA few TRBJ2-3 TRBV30 CAWSSTRRADTQYF TGTGCCTGGTCCTCAACTAGACGGGCAGATACGCAGTATTTT
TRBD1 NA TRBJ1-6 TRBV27 CASNRGDHLYNSPLHF TGTGCCAGCAACAGGGGGGATCATCTTTATAATTCACCCCTCCACTTT
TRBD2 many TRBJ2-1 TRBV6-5 CASSYRLAGGSYNEQFF TGTGCCAGCAGTTACAGACTAGCGGGAGGGTCCTACAATGAGCAGTTCTTC
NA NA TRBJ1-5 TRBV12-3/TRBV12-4 CTSSLSDSPTRPQHF TGTACCAGCAGTTTATCTGACTCACCCACCCGGCCCCAGCATTTT
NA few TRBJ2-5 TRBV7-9 CASSYAGLSETQYF TGTGCCAGCAGCTATGCGGGGTTGTCGGAGACCCAGTACTTC
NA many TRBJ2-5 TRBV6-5 CASSYVGTRETQYF TGTGCCAGCAGTTACGTGGGAACCCGAGAGACCCAGTACTTC
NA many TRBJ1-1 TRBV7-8 CASSLVDVLNTEAFF TGTGCCAGCAGCTTAGTTGACGTCTTGAACACTGAAGCTTTCTTT
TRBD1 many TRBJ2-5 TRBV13 CASSGHETGSETQYF TGTGCCAGCAGCGGGCACGAGACAGGGTCGGAGACCCAGTACTTC
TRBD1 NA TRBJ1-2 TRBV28 CASSLMGQGIYGYTF TGTGCCAGCAGTTTAATGGGACAGGGGATCTATGGCTACACCTTC
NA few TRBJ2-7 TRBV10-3 CAIALIPYEQYF TGTGCCATCGCCCTGATTCCCTACGAGCAGTACTTC
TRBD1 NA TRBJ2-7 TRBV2 CASSGRDRASYEQYF TGTGCCAGCAGTGGCCGGGACAGAGCTTCCTACGAGCAGTACTTC
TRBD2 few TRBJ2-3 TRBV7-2 CASSRPGLGTDTQYF TGTGCCAGCAGCCGGCCGGGACTAGGAACAGATACGCAGTATTTT
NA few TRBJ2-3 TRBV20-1 CTTGGNTDTQYF TGCACTACCGGGGGTAACACAGATACGCAGTATTTT
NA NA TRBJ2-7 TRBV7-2 CASSRTRTYEQYF TGTGCCAGCAGCCGGACCAGAACCTACGAGCAGTACTTC
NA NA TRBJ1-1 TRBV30 CAWGYTNTEAFF TGTGCCTGGGGGTACACGAACACTGAAGCTTTCTTT
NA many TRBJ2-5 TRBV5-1 CASSFGQTLQETQYF TGCGCCAGCAGCTTCGGACAGACCCTACAAGAGACCCAGTACTTC
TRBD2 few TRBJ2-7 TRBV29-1 CSVEYFSGTSASYEQYF TGCAGCGTTGAATATTTTTCGGGGACTAGCGCCTCCTACGAGCAGTACTTC
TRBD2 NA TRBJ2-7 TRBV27 CASSSASGVYEQYF TGTGCCAGCAGTTCGGCTAGCGGAGTCTACGAGCAGTACTTC
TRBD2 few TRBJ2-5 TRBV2 CASSPGLAGFEETQYF TGTGCCAGCTCCCCCGGATTAGCGGGATTCGAAGAGACCCAGTACTTC
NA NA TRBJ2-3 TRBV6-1 CASSERQGGIDTDTQYF TGTGCCAGCAGTGAAAGACAGGGAGGGATTGATACAGATACGCAGTATTTT
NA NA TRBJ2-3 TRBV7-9 CASRLVTDTQYF TGTGCCAGTCGACTAGTCACAGATACGCAGTATTTT
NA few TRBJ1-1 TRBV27 CASGDVVNTEAFF TGTGCCAGCGGGGATGTGGTGAACACTGAAGCTTTCTTT
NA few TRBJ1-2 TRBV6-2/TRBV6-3 CASLDTLMHGYTF TGTGCCAGCCTGGACACCCTAATGCATGGCTACACCTTC
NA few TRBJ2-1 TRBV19 CASSISAGRRAYNEQFF TGTGCCAGTAGTATCTCGGCTGGTCGGAGAGCCTACAATGAGCAGTTCTTC
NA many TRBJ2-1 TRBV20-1 CSARSNGADYNEQFF TGCAGTGCTAGAAGTAACGGGGCAGACTACAATGAGCAGTTCTTC
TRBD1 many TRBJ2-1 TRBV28 CASRGDRVDEQFF TGTGCCAGCAGGGGGGACAGGGTAGATGAGCAGTTCTTC
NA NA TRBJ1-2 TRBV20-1 CSASGFSYTF TGCAGTGCTAGTGGGTTCAGCTACACCTTC
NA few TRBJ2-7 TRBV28 CASRGYRYEQYF TGTGCCAGCCGCGGATACCGGTACGAGCAGTACTTC
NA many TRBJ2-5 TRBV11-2 CASSLSARSQETQYF TGTGCCAGCAGCTTATCGGCTCGGAGCCAAGAGACCCAGTACTTC
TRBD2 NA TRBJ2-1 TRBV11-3 CASSSTSGRNEQFF TGTGCCAGCAGCTCTACTAGCGGGAGAAATGAGCAGTTCTTC
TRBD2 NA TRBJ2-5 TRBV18 CASSRPPGLAGPESQETQYF TGTGCCAGCTCACGGCCGCCAGGACTAGCGGGACCAGAATCCCAAGAGACCCAGTACTTC
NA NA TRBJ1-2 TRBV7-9 CASSFPNRQTPDGYTF TGTGCCAGCAGCTTCCCAAATAGACAGACGCCAGATGGCTACACCTTC
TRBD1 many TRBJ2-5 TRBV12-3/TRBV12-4 CASMGQAKWAQYF TGTGCCAGCATGGGACAGGCCAAATGGGCCCAGTACTTC
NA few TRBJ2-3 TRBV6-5 CASKNTDTQYF TGTGCCAGCAAAAACACAGATACGCAGTATTTT
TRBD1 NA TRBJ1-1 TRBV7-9 CASSSRDRGSSEAFF TGTGCCAGCAGCTCCCGGGACAGGGGGAGTTCTGAAGCTTTCTTT
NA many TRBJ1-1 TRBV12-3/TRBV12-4 CASRLRGNTEAFF TGTGCCAGCAGACTACGAGGGAACACTGAAGCTTTCTTT
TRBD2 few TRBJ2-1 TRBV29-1 CSVETSGTSNEQFF TGCAGCGTCGAGACTAGCGGTACCAGCAATGAGCAGTTCTTC
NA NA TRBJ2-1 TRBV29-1 CSAGGDEQFF TGCAGCGCCGGGGGCGATGAGCAGTTCTTC
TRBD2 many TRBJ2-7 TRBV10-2 CASSEPPEREAGSEQYF TGCGCCAGCAGTGAGCCCCCCGAGCGGGAGGCTGGTAGCGAGCAGTACTTC
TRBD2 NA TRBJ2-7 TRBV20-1 CSAPDPGLADLYEQYF TGCAGTGCCCCGGATCCGGGACTAGCGGACCTTTACGAGCAGTACTTC
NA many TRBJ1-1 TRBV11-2 CASSLIGSTEAFF TGTGCCAGCAGCTTGATTGGGAGCACTGAAGCTTTCTTT
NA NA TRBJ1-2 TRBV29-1 CSVEDLTVYGYTF TGCAGCGTTGAAGATCTAACAGTCTATGGCTACACCTTC
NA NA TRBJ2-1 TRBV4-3 CASSQVSGRSYNEQFF TGCGCCAGCAGCCAAGTTAGCGGTCGCTCCTACAATGAGCAGTTCTTC
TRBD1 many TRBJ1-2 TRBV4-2 CASSQETGQGGYYGYTF TGTGCCAGCAGCCAAGAGACCGGACAGGGGGGTTACTATGGCTACACCTTC
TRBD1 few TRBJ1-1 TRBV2 CASTSQGGEAFF TGTGCCAGCACCTCACAGGGGGGTGAAGCTTTCTTT
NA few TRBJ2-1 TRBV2 CASSEPQQNNEQFF TGTGCCAGCAGTGAACCGCAGCAAAACAATGAGCAGTTCTTC